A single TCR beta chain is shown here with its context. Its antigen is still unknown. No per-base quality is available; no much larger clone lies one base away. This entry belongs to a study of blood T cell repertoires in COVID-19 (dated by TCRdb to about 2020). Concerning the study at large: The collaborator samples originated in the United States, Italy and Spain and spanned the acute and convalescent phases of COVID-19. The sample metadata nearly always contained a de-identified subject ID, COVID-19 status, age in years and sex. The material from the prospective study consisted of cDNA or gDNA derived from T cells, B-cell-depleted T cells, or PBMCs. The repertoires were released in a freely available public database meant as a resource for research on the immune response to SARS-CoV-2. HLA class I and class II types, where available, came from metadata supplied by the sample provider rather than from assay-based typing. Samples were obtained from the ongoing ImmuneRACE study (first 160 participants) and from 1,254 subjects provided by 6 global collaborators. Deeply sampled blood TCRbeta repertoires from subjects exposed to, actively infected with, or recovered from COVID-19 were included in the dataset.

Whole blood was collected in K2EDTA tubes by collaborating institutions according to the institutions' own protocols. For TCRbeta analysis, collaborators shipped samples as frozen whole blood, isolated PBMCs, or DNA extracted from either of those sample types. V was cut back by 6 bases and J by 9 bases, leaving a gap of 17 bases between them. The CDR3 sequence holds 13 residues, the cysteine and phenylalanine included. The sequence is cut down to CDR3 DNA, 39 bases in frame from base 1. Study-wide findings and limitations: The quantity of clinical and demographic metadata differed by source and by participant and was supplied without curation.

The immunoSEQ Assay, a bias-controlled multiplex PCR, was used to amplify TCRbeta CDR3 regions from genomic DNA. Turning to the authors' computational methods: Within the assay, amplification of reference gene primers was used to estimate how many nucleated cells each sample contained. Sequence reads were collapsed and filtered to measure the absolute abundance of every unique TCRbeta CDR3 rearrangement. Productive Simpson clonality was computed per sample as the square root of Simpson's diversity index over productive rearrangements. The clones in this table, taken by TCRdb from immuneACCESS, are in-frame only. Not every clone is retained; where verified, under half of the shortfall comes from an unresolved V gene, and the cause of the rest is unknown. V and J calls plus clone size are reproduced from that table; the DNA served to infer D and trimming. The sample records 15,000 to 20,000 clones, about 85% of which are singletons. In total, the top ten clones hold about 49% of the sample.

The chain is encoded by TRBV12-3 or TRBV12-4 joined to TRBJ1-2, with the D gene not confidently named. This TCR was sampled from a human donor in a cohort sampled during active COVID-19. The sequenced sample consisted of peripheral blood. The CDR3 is CASSDGPRECYTF. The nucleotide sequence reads TGTGCCAGCAGCGATGGACCGAGGGAATGCTACACCTTC.